The 9 T cell receptor beta chains listed next were all sequenced from one sample in a study of glioma-infiltrating T cells. The iRepertoire nested amplicon-rescue multiplex PCR amplified TCR alpha and beta CDR3s from RNA. A single record per CDR3 protein comes from TCRdb applying MiXCR to the multiplex PCR reads. The table shows 400,000 or so distinct CDR3 sequences, with 41% occurring only once. Sequenced input: glioma tissue, nonneoplastic brain tissue, or PBMCs (not recorded which). The receptors shown here come from a human donor with low-grade glioma or glioblastoma, undergoing nonglioma brain surgery, or in good health (not recorded which).

Concerning this clonotype itself: A much larger clone sits a single nucleotide away, making a read error possible. CDR3 nucleotide sequence: TGTGCCAGCAGTCGAACCGGGACAACTCGATTTATCCAAGAGACCCAGTACTTC. Translation: CASSRTGTTRFIQETQYF. V and J are TRBV27 and TRBJ2-5, with D tentatively TRBD1 (6 bases). The germline V and J ends were trimmed by 5 bases and 1 base, with 23 bases remaining between them. The germline gives CDR1 MNHEY, CDR2 SMNVEV (reference sequence). This CDR3 comprises 18 residues.

In regard to this clonotype: This may arise from a read error, as a much more abundant clone is one base away. The V gene is TRBV20-1, the J gene TRBJ1-1, with D unclear. The length of the CDR3 is 11 residues. Germline CDR1 and CDR2: DFQATT and SNEGSKA (reference sequence). Trimming pared 5 bases from V and 7 bases from J, leaving 11 bases between. The CDR3 here is CSACDRREAFF. Written as DNA, the CDR3 is TGCAGTGCTTGCGACCGACGTGAAGCTTTCTTT.

This clonotype occurred a few times. The rearrangement joins TRBV4-1 to TRBJ2-5; a weak D match, TRBD2 (7 bases). The length of the CDR3 is 17 residues. The germline V gene has CDR1 MGHRA and CDR2 YSYEKL. Trimming left V 4 bases short and J 2 bases short, with 20 bases between. This CDR3 reads CASSPGEGLVIQETQYF. The CDR3 coding sequence is TGCGCCAGCAGCCCAGGGGAAGGACTAGTGATTCAAGAGACCCAGTACTTC.

The V and J genes are TRBV27 and TRBJ2-5; a possible D gene is TRBD1 (6 bases). The V end lost 6 bases, the J end lost 0 bases, and 14 bases lay between the germline ends. Germline V CDR1 and CDR2: MNHEY, SMNVEV (reference sequence). The CDR3 has 15 residues. CDR3 DNA: TGTGCCAGCAGCCCCCGCTGGACAGACCAAGAGACCCAGTACTTC. Translation gives CASSPRWTDQETQYF.

The CDR3 coding sequence is TGCGCCAGCAGCCAACTGACTAGCGGGAAAACAGATACGCAGTATTTT. Encoded protein: CASSQLTSGKTDTQYF. The chain is built from TRBV4-1 and TRBJ2-3, with 11 bases that match TRBD2. Germline CDR1 is MGHRA and CDR2 is YSYEKL. V gave up 2 bases and J gave up 3 bases; unmatched junction bases: 4. CDR3 length: 16 residues.

This clonotype was seen a handful of times. The chain uses TRBV7-2 and TRBJ2-1; 7 bases align to TRBD1. Trimming cost V 9 bases and J 4 bases; bases outside gene matches: 15. From germline, CDR1 is SGHTA and CDR2 FQGNSA. This CDR3 is 16 amino acids long. CDR3 nucleotide sequence: TGTGCCAGTAGTCCCCTTATTGGGACAGCGTACAATGAGCAGTTCTTC. The encoded protein is CASSPLIGTAYNEQFF.

This clonotype has a count of ten or more. The chain is built from TRBV6-2 or TRBV6-3 and TRBJ2-3, with 10 bases lining up with TRBD2. The V gene end was trimmed by 5 bases and the J gene end by 6 bases; junction bases not matched to a gene: 5. The CDR3 runs 14 residues. CDR1 and CDR2 (germline): MNHEY, SVGEGT. This CDR3 is CASSPGTSADTQYF. In DNA, the CDR3 is TGTGCCAGCAGTCCCGGGACTAGCGCGGATACGCAGTATTTT.

The table lists this clonotype with many counts. The chain combines TRBV25-1 with TRBJ2-1, with 8 bases identical to TRBD2. The ends lost 8 bases at V and 7 bases at J; junction bases unmatched: 4. The germline V gene has CDR1 MGHDK and CDR2 SYGVNS. This CDR3 has 12 amino acids. This chain's CDR3 is CASGRLANEQFF. The CDR3 nucleotides read TGTGCCAGCGGGAGACTAGCGAATGAGCAGTTCTTC. The complete variable domain, with remaining parts taken from reference TRBV25-1 and TRBJ2-1, reads EADIYQTPRYLVIGTGKKITLECSQTMGHDKMYWYQQDPGMELHLIHYSYGVNSTEKGDLSSESTVSRIRTEHFPLTLESARPSHTSQYLCASGRLANEQFFGPGTRLTVL.

With respect to this clonotype: A read error may be the cause here, since a much bigger clone is one base away. The V call is TRBV15, the J call TRBJ2-1; TRBD1 is a possible D gene (6 bases). The CDR3 sequence is 16 residues long. Trimming shortened V by 0 bases and J by 8 bases, and 17 bases separated the two germline ends. Germline V gives CDR1 LNHNV, CDR2 YYDKDF (reference sequence). CDR3 bases: TGTGCCACCAGCAGAGACGGGACGTCCAGGGGCCATGAGCAGTTCTTC. As protein: CATSRDGTSRGHEQFF.